This T cell receptor (beta chain) is drawn from a study of CD8 T cells in ankylosing spondylitis (dated by TCRdb to between 2016 and 2019). For context, the study as a whole: The study set out to find disease-linked TCR variants by profiling T cell receptor beta repertoires in ankylosing spondylitis patients and healthy donors. In total, the full study cohort was made up of roughly 100 healthy donors and 25 ankylosing spondylitis patients. Peripheral blood was sampled, and synovial fluid was additionally collected from ankylosing spondylitis patients.

The table lists this clonotype with a few counts. There is no known antigen for this receptor. Base-call qualities are not available, and no considerably larger clone is one nucleotide away. What the research found in general, with its limitations: A TCR beta motif of several highly homologous amino acid variants appeared characteristic of blood from ankylosing spondylitis patients. The disease-linked clones were reported to be significantly enriched in matched synovial fluid samples from ankylosing spondylitis patients. In peripheral blood, the disease-linked clones were found at relatively low frequencies and had a CD8+ phenotype. Some motif variants were previously reported in synovial fluid and blood of reactive arthritis patients, suggesting common disease-initiation mechanisms.

These reads were obtained on an Illumina HiSeq 2500. TCR beta libraries were prepared by quantitative 5'-RACE with molecular barcodes. Processing in the source paper ran as follows. A new computational method, built on a probabilistic model of VDJ rearrangement, was used to identify disease-linked TCR variants. The public reads were reprocessed in TCRdb via fastp at Q25 and MiXCR, keeping in-frame beta chains. All rows with the same CDR3 protein become a single entry with the most common DNA and genes. The V and J calls shown here were made by TCRdb, not taken from the authors' results. The sample table lists around 480,000 distinct CDR3 sequences, 17% of them with a count of one. The biggest ten clones account for 0.85% to 1.3% of the sample. Based on the germline V gene, the CDR1 and CDR2 sequences are SGDLS and YYNGEE. Taken from cysteine to phenylalanine, the CDR3 has 15 residues. Of all the DNA, just the CDR3 is kept, 45 bases in frame from base 1. From V the trimming removes 0 bases and from J it removes 4 bases, while the gene matches leave 4 bases of the junction unaccounted for.

The chain couples TRBV9 to TRBJ2-5; 9 bases in between match TRBD2. Sequencing was carried out using blood, either unsorted or a sorted T cell fraction (not recorded which). The source of this sequence is a male donor with ankylosing spondylitis. CDR3 sequence: CASSVEVAGAETQYF. At the DNA level, the sequence is TGTGCCAGCAGCGTAGAAGTAGCGGGGGCAGAGACCCAGTACTTC.